This T cell receptor beta chain is from a study of T cell responses to AZD1222 COVID-19 vaccine (dated by TCRdb to the early 2020s). Regarding the study in general: TCR sequencing covered 230 or so trial participants: 207 given two doses of AZD1222 and 26 given two doses of MenACWY control vaccine. Trial participants were enrolled by age into 18-55, 56-69 and 70-plus year subgroups, with roughly 160, 29 and 62 TCR-sequenced participants respectively.

The cysteine opens and the phenylalanine closes a CDR3 of 14 amino acids. Only the CDR3 portion is preserved as DNA: 42 bases, with reading frame beginning at the first base. CDR1 and CDR2 are read off the germline V gene as MNHEY and SVGAGI. A distance of 3 bases separates the germline ends of V and J, which lose 0 bases and 0 bases respectively. This clone was picked up a small number of times. This clone's antigen is unknown. Nothing much larger sits one base from this clone, and base qualities are not available. Overall study outcomes, separate from this receptor: After two AZD1222 doses, spike-specific TCR breadth and depth were significantly higher than at day 0 and than in MenACWY recipients. The vaccine-associated CD4 TCRs covered the entire spike protein, and the dominant responses fell in regions 160-218 and 743-854. Participants were mostly white British, with more females than males. The authors suggested clonal diversity may have been underestimated. Reportedly, almost half of the unique spike-specific TCRs recognized epitopes lying outside the regions that are mutated in the B.1.351 and B.1.1.7 variants. Because no day 14 peak-response samples were available, repertoires were characterized only after the peak T cell response. In the small 56-69-year group, the increase in depth fell short of significance, most likely because of low power. Only a handful of AZD1222 recipients were SARS-CoV-2 seropositive at baseline, limiting conclusions about previously exposed vaccinees.

The CDR3 regions of human TCRbeta chains were analyzed by immunosequencing. The original pipeline was this. TCRs in the repertoires were matched against a reference library of SARS-CoV-2-specific TCRs that had been generated with the MIRA antigen-specificity platform. Breadth was defined as the fraction of unique TCRs that were SARS-CoV-2-associated, and depth was defined as the fraction of total T cells that were SARS-CoV-2-associated. Using the MIRA data, every spike-specific TCR was mapped to the spike region that the TCR reacted to and assigned to either a CD4 or a CD8 class. Log10-transformed breadth and depth values were compared by one-way ANOVA with Sidak's multiple comparisons tests. TCRdb retrieved this table from immuneACCESS and kept in-frame rearrangements only. Not all clones are present; in checked studies, unresolved V genes account for under half, and no reason is known for the remainder. From that table come the V and J calls and clone size; the DNA was used to work out D and trimming. The table for this sample lists about 72,000 clones; nearly 90% of them were counted only once. The top ten hold roughly 31% of the sample.

The label giving this sample's time point can be read as: about 28 days (+/-7) after the second vaccine dose. Because spike-specific TCR depth and breadth did not differ between the two schedules, AZD1222 recipients who got a second dose at roughly 4 weeks were pooled with those who got a second dose at roughly 12 weeks. The vaccinee samples were drawn from two UK trials, COV001 and COV002, one of which was a single-blind randomized controlled phase 2/3 trial testing AZD1222 (ChAdOx1 nCoV-19) in healthy adults. Trial participant PBMC samples were collected at day 0 and day 28 after the second dose for TCRbeta chain sequencing.

This chain is built from TRBV6-5 and TRBJ2-1; no D gene is confidently identified. The starting material was peripheral blood, obtained 28 days after the second AZD1222 dose. The clonotype originates from an adult who received the AZD1222 COVID-19 vaccine. The CDR3 region: CASSYSPSYNEQFF. The DNA reads TGTGCCAGCAGTTACTCGCCCTCCTACAATGAGCAGTTCTTC.